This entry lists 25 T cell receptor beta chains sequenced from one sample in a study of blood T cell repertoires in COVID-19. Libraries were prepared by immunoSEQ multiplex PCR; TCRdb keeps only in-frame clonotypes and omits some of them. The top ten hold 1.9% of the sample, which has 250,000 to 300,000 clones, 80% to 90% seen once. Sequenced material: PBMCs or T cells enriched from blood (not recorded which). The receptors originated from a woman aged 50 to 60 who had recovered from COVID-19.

Here the CDR3 DNA reads TGTGCCAGCAGCTTGGGGGGGGAGCCCAACACTGAAGCTTTCTTT. Its protein product is CASSLGGEPNTEAFF. This sequence joins TRBV7-3 and TRBJ1-1, with a tentative D call TRBD1 (5 bases). This CDR3 region has 15 residues. Germline CDR1 is SGHTA and CDR2 is FQGTGA. Trimming left V 3 bases short and J 2 bases short, with 13 bases between.

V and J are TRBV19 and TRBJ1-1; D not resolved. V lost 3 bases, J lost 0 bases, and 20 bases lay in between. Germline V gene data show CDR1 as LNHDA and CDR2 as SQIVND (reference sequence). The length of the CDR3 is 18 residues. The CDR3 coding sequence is TGTGCCAGTAGTATGTTAAGGAGAGGAGGCCCCATGAACACTGAAGCTTTCTTT. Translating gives CASSMLRRGGPMNTEAFF.

This CDR3 reads CASICQVNTDTQYF. The CDR3 bases are TGTGCCAGCATCTGTCAGGTAAACACAGATACGCAGTATTTT. The gene calls are TRBV28 and TRBJ2-3, with D unresolved. V was shortened by 7 bases and J by 2 bases, with 13 bases between the two germline ends. This CDR3 is 14 amino acids long. CDR1 and CDR2 (germline): MDHEN, SYDVKM.

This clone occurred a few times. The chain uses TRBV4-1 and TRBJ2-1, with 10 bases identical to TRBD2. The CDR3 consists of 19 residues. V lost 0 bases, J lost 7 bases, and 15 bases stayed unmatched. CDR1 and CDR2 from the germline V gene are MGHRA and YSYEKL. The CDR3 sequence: CASSQDGGASGSIKNEQFF. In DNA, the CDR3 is TGCGCCAGCAGCCAAGATGGGGGGGCTAGCGGGAGCATAAAAAATGAGCAGTTCTTC.

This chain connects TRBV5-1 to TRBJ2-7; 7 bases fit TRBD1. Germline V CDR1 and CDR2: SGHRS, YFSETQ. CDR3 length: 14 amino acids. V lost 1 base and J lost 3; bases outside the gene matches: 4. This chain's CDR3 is CASSLLGQNYEQYF. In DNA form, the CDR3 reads TGCGCCAGCAGCTTGTTGGGACAGAACTACGAGCAGTACTTC.

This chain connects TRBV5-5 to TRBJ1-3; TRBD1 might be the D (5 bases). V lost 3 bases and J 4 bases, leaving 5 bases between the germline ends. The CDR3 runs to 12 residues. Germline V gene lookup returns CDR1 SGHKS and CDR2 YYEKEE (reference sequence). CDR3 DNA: TGTGCCAGCAGCTCAGGGGGAAACACCATATATTTT. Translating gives CASSSGGNTIYF.

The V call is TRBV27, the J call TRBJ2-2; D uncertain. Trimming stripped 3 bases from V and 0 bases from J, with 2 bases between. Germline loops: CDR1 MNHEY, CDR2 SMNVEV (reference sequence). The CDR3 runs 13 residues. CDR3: CASSFANTGELFF. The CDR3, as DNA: TGTGCCAGCAGTTTCGCGAACACCGGGGAGCTGTTTTTT.

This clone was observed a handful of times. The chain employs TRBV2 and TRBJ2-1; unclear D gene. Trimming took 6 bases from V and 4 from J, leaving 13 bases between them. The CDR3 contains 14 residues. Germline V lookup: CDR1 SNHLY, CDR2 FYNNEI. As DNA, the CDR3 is TGTGCCAGCAGCAACCGTGGCGGATACAATGAGCAGTTCTTC. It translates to CASSNRGGYNEQFF.

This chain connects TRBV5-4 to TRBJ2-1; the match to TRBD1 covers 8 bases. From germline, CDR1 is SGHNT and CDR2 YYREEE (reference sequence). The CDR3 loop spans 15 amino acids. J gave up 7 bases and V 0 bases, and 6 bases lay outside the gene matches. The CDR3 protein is CASSLDTGGRNEQFF. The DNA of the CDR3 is TGTGCCAGCAGCTTGGACACAGGGGGTCGGAATGAGCAGTTCTTC.

The CDR3 DNA is TGCGCCAGCAGCTTGGAGGCAGGACAGCCCCAGCATTTT. Translation gives CASSLEAGQPQHF. V and J are TRBV5-1 and TRBJ1-5; D ambiguous. V lost 0 bases to trimming and J lost 7 bases, with 8 bases between them. The CDR3 has 13 amino acids. Germline V gene sequence: CDR1 SGHRS, CDR2 YFSETQ.

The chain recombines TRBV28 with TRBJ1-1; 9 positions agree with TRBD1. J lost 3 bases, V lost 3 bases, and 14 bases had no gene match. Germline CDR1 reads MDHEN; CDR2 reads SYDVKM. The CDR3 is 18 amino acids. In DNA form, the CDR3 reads TGTGCCAGCAGTTTCCCCGGTAGGACAGGGGTAATATACACTGAAGCTTTCTTT. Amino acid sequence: CASSFPGRTGVIYTEAFF. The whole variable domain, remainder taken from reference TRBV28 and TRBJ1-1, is DVKVTQSSRYLVKRTGEKVFLECVQDMDHENMFWYRQDPGLGLRLIYFSYDVKMKEKGDIPEGYSVSREKKERFSLILESASTNQTSMYLCASSFPGRTGVIYTEAFFGQGTRLTVV.

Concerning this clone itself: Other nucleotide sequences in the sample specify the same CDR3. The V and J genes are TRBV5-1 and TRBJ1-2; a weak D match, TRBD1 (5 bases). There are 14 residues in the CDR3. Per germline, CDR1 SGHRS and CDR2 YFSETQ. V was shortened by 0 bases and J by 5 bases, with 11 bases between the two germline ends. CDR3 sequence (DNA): TGCGCCAGCAGCTTGGCGCAGGGCCAATATGGCTACACCTTC. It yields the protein CASSLAQGQYGYTF.

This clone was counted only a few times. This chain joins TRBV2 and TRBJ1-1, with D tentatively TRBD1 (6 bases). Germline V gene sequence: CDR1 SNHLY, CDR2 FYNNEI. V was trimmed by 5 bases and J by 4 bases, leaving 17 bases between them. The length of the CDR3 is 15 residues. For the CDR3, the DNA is TGTGCCAGCAGTTTACAGGGATTCGGATCCACTGAAGCTTTCTTT. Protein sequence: CASSLQGFGSTEAFF.

In DNA form, the CDR3 reads TGTGCCAGCAGCTTAGAGGACAGGGGAAGTCAGCCCCAGCATTTT. It yields the protein CASSLEDRGSQPQHF. This chain joins TRBV7-6 and TRBJ1-5; 9 nucleotides line up with TRBD1. J lost 6 bases, V lost 1 base, and 4 bases had no gene match. The CDR3 has 15 amino acids. From germline, CDR1 is SGHVS and CDR2 FNYEAQ.

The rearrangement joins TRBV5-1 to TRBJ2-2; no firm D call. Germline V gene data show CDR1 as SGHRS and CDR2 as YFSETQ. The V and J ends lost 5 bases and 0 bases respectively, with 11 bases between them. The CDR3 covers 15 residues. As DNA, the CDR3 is TGCGCCAGCAGTCAAATGGAGACGAACACCGGGGAGCTGTTTTTT. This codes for CASSQMETNTGELFF.

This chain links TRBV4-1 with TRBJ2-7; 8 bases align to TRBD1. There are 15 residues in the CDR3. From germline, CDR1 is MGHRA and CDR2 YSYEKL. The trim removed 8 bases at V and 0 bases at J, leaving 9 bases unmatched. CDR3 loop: CASARGDRTSYEQYF. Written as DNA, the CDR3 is TGCGCCAGCGCCCGCGGGGACAGGACCTCCTACGAGCAGTACTTC.

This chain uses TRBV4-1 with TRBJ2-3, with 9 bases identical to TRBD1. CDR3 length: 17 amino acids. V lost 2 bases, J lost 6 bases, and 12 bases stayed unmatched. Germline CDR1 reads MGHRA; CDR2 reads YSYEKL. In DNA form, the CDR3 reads TGCGCCAGCAGCCAACTCGTTGGGGACAGGGTGTCTGATACGCAGTATTTT. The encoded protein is CASSQLVGDRVSDTQYF.

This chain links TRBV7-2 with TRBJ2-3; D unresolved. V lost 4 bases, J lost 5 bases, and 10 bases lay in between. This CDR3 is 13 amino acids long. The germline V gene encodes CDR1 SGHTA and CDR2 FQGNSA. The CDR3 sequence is CASSSIIEDTQYF. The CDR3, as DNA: TGTGCCAGCAGCTCCATCATAGAAGATACGCAGTATTTT.

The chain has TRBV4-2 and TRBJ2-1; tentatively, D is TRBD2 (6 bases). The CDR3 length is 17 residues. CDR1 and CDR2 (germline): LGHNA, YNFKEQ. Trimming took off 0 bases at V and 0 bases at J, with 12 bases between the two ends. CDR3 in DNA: TGTGCCAGCAGCCAAGATCGGGGAGCGGGCTCCTACAATGAGCAGTTCTTC. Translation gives CASSQDRGAGSYNEQFF.

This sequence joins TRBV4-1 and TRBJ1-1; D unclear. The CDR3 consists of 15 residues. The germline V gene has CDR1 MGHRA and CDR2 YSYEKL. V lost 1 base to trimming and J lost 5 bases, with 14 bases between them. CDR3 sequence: CASSQGIEGWTEAFF. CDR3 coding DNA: TGCGCCAGCAGCCAAGGCATTGAGGGTTGGACTGAAGCTTTCTTT.

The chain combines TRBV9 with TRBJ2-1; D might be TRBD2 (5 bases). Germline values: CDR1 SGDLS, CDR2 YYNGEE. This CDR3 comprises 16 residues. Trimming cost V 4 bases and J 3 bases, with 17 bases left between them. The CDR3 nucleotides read TGTGCCAGCAGCCCCCGACCCCTTGGAGGCTACAATGAGCAGTTCTTC. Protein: CASSPRPLGGYNEQFF.

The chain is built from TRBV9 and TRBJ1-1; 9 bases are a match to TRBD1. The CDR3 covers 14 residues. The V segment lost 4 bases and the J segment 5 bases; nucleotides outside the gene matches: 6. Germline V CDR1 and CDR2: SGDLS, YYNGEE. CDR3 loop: CASSKGQGGTEAFF. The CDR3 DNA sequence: TGTGCCAGCAGCAAGGGACAGGGCGGTACTGAAGCTTTCTTT.

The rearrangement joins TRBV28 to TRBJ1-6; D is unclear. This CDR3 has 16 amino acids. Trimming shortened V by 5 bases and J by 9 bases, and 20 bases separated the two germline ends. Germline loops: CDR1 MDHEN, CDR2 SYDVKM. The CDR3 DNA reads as TGTGCCAGCAGTCTCCGAAGCGGAGCCTCGGGTTCACCCCTCCACTTT. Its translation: CASSLRSGASGSPLHF.

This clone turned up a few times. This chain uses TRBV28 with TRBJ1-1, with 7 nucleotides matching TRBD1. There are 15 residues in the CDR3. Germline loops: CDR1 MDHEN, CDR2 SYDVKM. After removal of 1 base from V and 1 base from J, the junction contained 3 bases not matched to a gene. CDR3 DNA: TGTGCCAGCAGTTTATTGACAGGGTGGAACACTGAAGCTTTCTTT. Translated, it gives CASSLLTGWNTEAFF.

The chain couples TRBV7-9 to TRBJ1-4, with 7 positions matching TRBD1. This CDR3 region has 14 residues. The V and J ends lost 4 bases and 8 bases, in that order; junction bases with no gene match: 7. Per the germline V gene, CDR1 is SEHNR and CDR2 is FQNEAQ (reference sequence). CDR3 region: CASSSRGLLEKLFF. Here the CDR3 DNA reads TGTGCCAGCAGCTCCAGGGGGTTGCTCGAAAAACTGTTTTTT.